A single TCR beta chain is shown here with its context. Its antigen is currently unknown. The CDR3 has 19 residues. V lost 7 bases, J lost 4 bases, and 19 bases stayed unmatched. Germline V gene data show CDR1 as MNHEY and CDR2 as SMNVEV (reference sequence). This table comes from immunoSEQ multiplex PCR, and its TCRdb copy is limited to in-frame clones, with some not included. Counted here are fewer than 85,000 clones, over 70% occurring once; the ten biggest clones make up 0.35% to 0.5%. The data were obtained in a study of graft-versus-host responses after intestinal transplantation. The genes are TRBV27 and TRBJ2-1, with 10 bases aligning to TRBD2. Sample: unstimulated CD4+ T cells sorted from spleen or lymph node cells, taken before transplant. The TCR comes from a human donor who was the organ donor for an intestinal transplant. CDR3 sequence: CASTSLTSGATLGYNEQFF. CDR3 nucleotides: TGTGCCAGCACCTCACTTACTAGCGGGGCGACGCTCGGGTACAATGAGCAGTTCTTC.